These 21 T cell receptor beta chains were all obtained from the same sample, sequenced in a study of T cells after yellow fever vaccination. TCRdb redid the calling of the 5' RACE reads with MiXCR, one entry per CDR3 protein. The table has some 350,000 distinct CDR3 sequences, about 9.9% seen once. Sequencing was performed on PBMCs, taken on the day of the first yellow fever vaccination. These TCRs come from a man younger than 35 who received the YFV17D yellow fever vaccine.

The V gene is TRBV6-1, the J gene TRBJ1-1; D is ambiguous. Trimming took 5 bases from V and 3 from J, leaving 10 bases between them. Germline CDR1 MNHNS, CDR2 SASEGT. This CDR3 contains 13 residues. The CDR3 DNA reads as TGTGCCAGCAGTCTCGGAGCTTACACTGAAGCTTTCTTT. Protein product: CASSLGAYTEAFF.

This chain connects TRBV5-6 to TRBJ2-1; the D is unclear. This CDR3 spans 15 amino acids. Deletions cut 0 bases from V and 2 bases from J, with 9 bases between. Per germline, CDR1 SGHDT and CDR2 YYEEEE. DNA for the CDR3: TGTGCCAGCAGCTTGGTTGCAAATCCCTACAATGAGCAGTTCTTC. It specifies CASSLVANPYNEQFF.

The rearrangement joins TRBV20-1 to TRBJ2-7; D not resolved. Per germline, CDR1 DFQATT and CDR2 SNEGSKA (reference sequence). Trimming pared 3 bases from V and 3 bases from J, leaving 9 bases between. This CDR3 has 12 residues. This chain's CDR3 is CSARATYYEQYF. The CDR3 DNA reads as TGCAGTGCTAGGGCCACTTACTACGAGCAGTACTTC.

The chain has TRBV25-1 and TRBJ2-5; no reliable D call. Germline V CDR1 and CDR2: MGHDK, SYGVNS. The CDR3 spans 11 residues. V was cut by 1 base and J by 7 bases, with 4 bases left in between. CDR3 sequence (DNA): TGTGCCAGCAGTGAATCTACGACCCAGTACTTC. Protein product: CASSESTTQYF.

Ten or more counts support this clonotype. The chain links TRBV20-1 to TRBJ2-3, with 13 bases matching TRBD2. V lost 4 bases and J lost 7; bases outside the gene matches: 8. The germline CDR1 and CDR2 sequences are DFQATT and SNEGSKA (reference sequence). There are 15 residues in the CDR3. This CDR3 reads CSATKLAGGPNTQYF. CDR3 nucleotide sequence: TGCAGTGCTACGAAACTAGCGGGGGGGCCAAATACGCAGTATTTT.

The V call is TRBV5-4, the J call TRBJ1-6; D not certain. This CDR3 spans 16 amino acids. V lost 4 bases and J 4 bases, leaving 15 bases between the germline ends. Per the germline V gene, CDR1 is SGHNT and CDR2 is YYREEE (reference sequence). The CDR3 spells CASSRLDGLYNSPLHF. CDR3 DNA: TGTGCCAGCAGCCGACTGGACGGATTATATAATTCACCCCTCCACTTT.

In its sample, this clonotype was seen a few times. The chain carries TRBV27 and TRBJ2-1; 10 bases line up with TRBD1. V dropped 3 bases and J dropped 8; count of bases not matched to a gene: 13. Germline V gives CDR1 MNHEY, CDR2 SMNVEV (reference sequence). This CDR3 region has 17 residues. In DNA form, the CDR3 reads TGTGCCAGCAGTTTTAGACCCGGGACAGGGGTAGCCGATGAGCAGTTCTTC. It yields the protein CASSFRPGTGVADEQFF.

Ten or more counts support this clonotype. The CDR3: CASSQRGPVLNEQFF. For the CDR3, the DNA is TGTGCCAGCAGCCAAAGGGGGCCCGTGCTCAATGAGCAGTTCTTC. J is TRBJ2-1 and V is TRBV3-1; 7 bases are shared with TRBD1. Per the germline V gene, CDR1 is LGHDT and CDR2 is YNNKEL (reference sequence). The CDR3 totals 15 residues. V trimming: 2 bases; J trimming: 6 bases; junction bases outside the gene matches: 7.

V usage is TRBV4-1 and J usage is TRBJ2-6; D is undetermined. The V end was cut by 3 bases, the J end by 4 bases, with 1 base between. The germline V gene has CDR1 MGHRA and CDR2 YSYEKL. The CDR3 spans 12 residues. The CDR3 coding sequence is TGCGCCAGCAGCCAGGGGGCCAACGTCCTGACTTTC. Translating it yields CASSQGANVLTF.

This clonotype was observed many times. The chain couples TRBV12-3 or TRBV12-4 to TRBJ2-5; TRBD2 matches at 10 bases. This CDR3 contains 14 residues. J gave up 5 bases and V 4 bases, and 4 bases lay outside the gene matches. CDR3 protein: CASSSSGGLETQYF. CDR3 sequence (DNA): TGTGCCAGCAGTTCTAGCGGGGGTTTGGAGACCCAGTACTTC.

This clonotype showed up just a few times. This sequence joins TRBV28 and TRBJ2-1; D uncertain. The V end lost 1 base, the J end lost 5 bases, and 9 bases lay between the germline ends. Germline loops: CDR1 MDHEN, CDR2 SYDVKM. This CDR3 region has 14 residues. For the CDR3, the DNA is TGTGCCAGCAGTTTATTTGTCAGGAACAATGAGCAGTTCTTC. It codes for CASSLFVRNNEQFF.

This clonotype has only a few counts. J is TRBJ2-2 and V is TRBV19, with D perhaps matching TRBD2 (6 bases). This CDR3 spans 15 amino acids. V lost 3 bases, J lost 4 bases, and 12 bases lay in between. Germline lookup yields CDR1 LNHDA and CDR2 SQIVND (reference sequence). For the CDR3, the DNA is TGTGCCAGTAGTATGCTGTCTAGCGTCACCGGGGAGCTGTTTTTT. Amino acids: CASSMLSSVTGELFF.

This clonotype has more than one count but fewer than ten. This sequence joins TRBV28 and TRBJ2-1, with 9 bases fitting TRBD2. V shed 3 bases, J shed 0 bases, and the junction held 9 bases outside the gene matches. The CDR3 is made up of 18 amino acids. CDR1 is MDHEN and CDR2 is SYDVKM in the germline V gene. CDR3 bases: TGTGCCAGCAGTTTTGGTATTGGCGGGGGGGGCTCCTACAATGAGCAGTTCTTC. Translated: CASSFGIGGGGSYNEQFF.

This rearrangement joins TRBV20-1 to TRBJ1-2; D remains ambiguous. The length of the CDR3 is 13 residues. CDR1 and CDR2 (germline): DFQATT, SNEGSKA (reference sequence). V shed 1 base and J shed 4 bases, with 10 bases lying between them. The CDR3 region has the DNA TGCAGTGCTAGAGTGTTAGTAAGCTATGGCTACACCTTC. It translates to CSARVLVSYGYTF.

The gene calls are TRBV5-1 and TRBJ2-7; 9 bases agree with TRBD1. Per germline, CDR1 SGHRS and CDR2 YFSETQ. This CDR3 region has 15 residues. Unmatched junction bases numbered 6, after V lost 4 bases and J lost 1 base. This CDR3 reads CASSRSTGGSYEQYF. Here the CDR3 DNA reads TGCGCCAGCAGCCGGTCGACAGGGGGATCCTACGAGCAGTACTTC.

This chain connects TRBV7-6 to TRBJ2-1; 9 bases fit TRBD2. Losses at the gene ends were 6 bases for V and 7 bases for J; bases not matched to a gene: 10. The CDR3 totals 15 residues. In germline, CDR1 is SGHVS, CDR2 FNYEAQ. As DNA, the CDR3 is TGTGCCAGCAGGGCGAGCGGGGGGACCAGGAATGAGCAGTTCTTC. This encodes CASRASGGTRNEQFF.

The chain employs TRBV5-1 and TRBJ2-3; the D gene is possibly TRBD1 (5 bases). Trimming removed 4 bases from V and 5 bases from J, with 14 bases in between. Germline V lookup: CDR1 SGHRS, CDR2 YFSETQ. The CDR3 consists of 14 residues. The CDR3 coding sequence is TGCGCCAGCAGCCCCCAGGGTATTGGAGATACGCAGTATTTT. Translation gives CASSPQGIGDTQYF.

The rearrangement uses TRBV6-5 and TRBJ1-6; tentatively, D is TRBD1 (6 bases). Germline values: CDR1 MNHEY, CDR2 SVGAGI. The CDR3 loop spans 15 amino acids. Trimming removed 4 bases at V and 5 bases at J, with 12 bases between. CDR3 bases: TGTGCCAGCAGTTCACAGGGAGGGGATAATTCACCCCTCCACTTT. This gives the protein CASSSQGGDNSPLHF.

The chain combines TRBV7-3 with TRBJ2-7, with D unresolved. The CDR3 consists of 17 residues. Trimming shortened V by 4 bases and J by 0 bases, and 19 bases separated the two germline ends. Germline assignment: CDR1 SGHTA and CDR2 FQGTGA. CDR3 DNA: TGTGCCAGCAGCTGCACTTCTCTCCGGCCTCCCTCCTACGAGCAGTACGTC. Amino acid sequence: CASSCTSLRPPSYEQYV.

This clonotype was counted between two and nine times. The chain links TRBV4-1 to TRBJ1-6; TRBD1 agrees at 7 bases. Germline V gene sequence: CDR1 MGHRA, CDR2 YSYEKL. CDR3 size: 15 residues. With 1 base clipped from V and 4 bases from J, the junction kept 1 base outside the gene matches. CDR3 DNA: TGCGCCAGCAGCCAAGGCAGGGGGTATAATTCACCCCTCCACTTT. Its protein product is CASSQGRGYNSPLHF.

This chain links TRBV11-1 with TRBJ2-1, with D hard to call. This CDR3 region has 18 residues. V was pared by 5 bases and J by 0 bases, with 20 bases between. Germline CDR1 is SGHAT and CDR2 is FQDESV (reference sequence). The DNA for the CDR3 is TGTGCCAGCAGCCCCCGCCCCTTAGGGATGAGCTCCTACAATGAGCAGTTCTTC. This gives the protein CASSPRPLGMSSYNEQFF.